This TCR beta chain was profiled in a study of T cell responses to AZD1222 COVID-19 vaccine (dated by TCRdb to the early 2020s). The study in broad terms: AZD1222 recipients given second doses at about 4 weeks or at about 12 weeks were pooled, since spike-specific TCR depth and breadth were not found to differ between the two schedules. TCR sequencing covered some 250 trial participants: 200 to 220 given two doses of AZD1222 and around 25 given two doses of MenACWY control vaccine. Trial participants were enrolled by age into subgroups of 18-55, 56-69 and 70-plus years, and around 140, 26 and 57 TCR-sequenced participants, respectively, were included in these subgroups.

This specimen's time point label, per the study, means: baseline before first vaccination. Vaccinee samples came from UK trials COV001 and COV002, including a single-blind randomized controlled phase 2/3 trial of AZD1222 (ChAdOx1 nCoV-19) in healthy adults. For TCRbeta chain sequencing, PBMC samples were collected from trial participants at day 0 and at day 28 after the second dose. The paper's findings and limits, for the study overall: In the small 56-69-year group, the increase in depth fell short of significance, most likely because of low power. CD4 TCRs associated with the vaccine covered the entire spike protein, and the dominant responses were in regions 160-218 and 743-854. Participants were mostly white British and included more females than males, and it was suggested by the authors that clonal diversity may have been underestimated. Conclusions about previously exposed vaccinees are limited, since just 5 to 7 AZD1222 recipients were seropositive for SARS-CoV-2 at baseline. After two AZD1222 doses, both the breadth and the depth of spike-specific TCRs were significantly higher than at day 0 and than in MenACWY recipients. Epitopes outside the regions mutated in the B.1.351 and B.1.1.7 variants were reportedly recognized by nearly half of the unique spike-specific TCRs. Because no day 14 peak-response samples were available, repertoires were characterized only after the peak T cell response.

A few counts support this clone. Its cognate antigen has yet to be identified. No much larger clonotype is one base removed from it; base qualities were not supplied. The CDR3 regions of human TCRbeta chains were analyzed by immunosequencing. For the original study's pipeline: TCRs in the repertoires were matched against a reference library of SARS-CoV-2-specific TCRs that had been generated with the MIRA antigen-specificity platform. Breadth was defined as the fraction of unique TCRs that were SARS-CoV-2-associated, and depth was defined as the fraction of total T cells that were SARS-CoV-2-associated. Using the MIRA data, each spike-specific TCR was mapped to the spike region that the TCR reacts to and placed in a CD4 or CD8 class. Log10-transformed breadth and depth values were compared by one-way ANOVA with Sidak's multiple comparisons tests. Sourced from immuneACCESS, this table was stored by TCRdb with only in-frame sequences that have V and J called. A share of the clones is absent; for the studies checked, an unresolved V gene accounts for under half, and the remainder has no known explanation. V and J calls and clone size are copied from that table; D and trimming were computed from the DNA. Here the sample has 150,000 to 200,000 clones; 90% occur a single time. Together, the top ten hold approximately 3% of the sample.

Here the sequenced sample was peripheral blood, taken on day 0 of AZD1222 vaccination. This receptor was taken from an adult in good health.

The sequenced DNA: TGTGCCAGCAGTTACTCGTATGGGGAAACCCACGAGCAGTACTTC. It translates to CASSYSYGETHEQYF. The chain couples TRBV6-5 to TRBJ2-7; the D segment cannot be called with confidence. The germline V gene gives CDR1 as MNHEY and CDR2 as SVGAGI. V is cut by 0 bases and J by 5 bases, and the space between the germline ends is 14 bases. The CDR3 goes from the cysteine to the phenylalanine over 15 residues. Only the CDR3 portion is preserved as DNA: 45 bases, with reading frame beginning at the first base.